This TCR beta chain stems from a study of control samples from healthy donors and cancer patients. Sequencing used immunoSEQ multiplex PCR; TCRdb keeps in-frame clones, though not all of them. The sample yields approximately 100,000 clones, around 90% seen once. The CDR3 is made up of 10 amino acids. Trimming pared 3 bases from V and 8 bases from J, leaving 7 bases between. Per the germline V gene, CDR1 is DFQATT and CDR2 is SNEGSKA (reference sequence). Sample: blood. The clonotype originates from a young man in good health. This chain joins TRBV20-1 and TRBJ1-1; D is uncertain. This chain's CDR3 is CSARSQEAFF. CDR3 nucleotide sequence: TGCAGTGCTAGGTCGCAGGAAGCTTTCTTT.